This T cell receptor (beta chain) was profiled in a study of T cell repertoires in ileal Crohn's disease. The germline V and J ends were trimmed by 5 bases and 5 bases, with 7 bases remaining between them. In germline, CDR1 is SGHTA, CDR2 FQGNSA. The CDR3 extends over 12 amino acids. This clone turned up a few times. Here immunoSEQ multiplex PCR was the method, and the copy in TCRdb shows in-frame clones only, minus some. The sample contains roughly 7,000 clones, approximately 79% of which appear only once. The specimen was ileal tissue. This receptor was obtained from an adult with Crohn's disease. This chain connects TRBV7-2 to TRBJ2-1, with unresolved D. In nucleotides, the CDR3 is TGTGCCAGCAGCCCCTATGACAATGAGCAGTTCTTC. Its translation: CASSPYDNEQFF.